This T cell receptor (beta chain) was documented in a study of OX40 agonist ivuxolimab in advanced cancers. Overall study: Each dose-escalation patient presented with hepatocellular carcinoma, melanoma, renal cell or head and neck cancer.

Generated by immunoSEQ multiplex PCR, the TCRdb table keeps only in-frame clones and is missing some. This sample yields about 79,000 clones, of which around 90% are seen a single time; around 0.35% belongs to the top ten. Germline V gives CDR1 MDHEN, CDR2 SYDVKM. Unmatched junction bases numbered 12, after V lost 4 bases and J lost 6 bases. This CDR3 is built from 16 residues. For this clone: Its target is unknown.

Study-wide results and limits: CD4+ and CD8+ T cells in blood underwent clonal expansion by week 6 at 0.1 to 3.0 mg/kg. Expanded peripheral T cell antigen specificity was not determined.

The material sequenced was CD4+ or CD8+ T cells sorted from blood, taken in a trial of the OX40 agonist ivuxolimab. The chain is built from TRBV28 and TRBJ2-4, with 7 bases that match TRBD1. The sequence was obtained from an adult with an advanced solid tumor such as melanoma, head and neck, liver or kidney cancer. The CDR3 DNA sequence: TGTGCCAGCAGTTCTAGGACAGGCCCTGGGCTAAACATTCAGTACTTC. Protein product: CASSSRTGPGLNIQYF.